This T cell receptor (beta chain) was identified during a study of monozygotic twins with cystic fibrosis. Study findings and constraints: Nucleotide-identical clonotype sharing was significantly higher within monozygotic CF twin pairs than between unrelated CF individuals.

CDR1 is MGHDK, CDR2 SYGVNS, per germline. V dropped 4 bases and J dropped 5 bases, with 8 bases sitting between them. The CDR3 consists of 12 residues. As to this clone: Its antigen is not known.

Produced via immunoSEQ multiplex PCR; TCRdb's table is partial and in-frame only. Of 30,000 to 35,000 clones detected, roughly 66% appear once; the ten largest clones hold around 0.78%. The V gene is TRBV25-1, the J gene TRBJ2-5; D is perhaps TRBD1 (5 bases). Input material: blood. The sequence came from a girl aged 10 to 17 with cystic fibrosis. This CDR3 is CASSGPGETQYF. The DNA for the CDR3 is TGTGCCAGCAGTGGACCAGGGGAGACCCAGTACTTC.